The 14 T cell receptor beta chains presented below share a single source sample, sequenced in a study of cytomegalovirus exposure and HLA in healthy donors. It was with 60 Vbeta and 13 Jbeta primers that the PCR ran. The data were produced by immunoSEQ multiplex PCR, yet TCRdb's version contains in-frame clones alone and is incomplete. Of over 45,000 clones in the sample, 65% to 90% were seen once. The sample taken for sequencing was PBMCs. These receptors were obtained from a man aged 30 to 39 in good health and CMV-seronegative.

The J gene is TRBJ2-5, the V gene TRBV11-2; D is possibly TRBD1 (6 bases). The length of the CDR3 is 14 residues. The ends were cut back, 3 bases at V and 0 bases at J, with 8 bases in the middle. Germline CDR1 reads SGHAT; CDR2 reads FQNNGV. CDR3 DNA sequence: TGTGCCAGCAGCTTCGCAGGGGACCAAGAGACCCAGTACTTC. This gives the protein CASSFAGDQETQYF.

The chain has TRBV29-1 and TRBJ2-2; 7 bases match TRBD1. This CDR3 is 15 amino acids long. Germline V gene lookup returns CDR1 SQVTM and CDR2 ANQGSEA. J lost 1 base, V lost 4 bases, and 6 bases had no gene match. The CDR3 is CSVVEGAGNTGELFF. The CDR3 DNA follows: TGCAGCGTTGTCGAGGGGGCTGGGAACACCGGGGAGCTGTTTTTT.

The chain uses TRBV11-2 and TRBJ1-1; 7 bases line up with TRBD1. This CDR3 has 14 amino acids. Germline trimming cut 5 bases from V and 4 bases from J; bases unmatched to any gene: 7. CDR1 SGHAT and CDR2 FQNNGV come from the germline V gene. CDR3 DNA: TGTGCCAGCAGCATGACAGGGTTAGGCACTGAAGCTTTCTTT. Translated, it gives CASSMTGLGTEAFF.

The chain employs TRBV15 and TRBJ2-6; maybe TRBD1 (6 bases). Trimming took 0 bases from V and 2 from J, leaving 8 bases between them. The CDR3 contains 16 residues. In germline, CDR1 is LNHNV, CDR2 YYDKDF (reference sequence). This CDR3 is CATSRDPGAGANVLTF. The CDR3, as DNA: TGTGCCACCAGCAGAGATCCAGGGGCTGGGGCCAACGTCCTGACTTTC.

The chain is built from TRBV11-3 and TRBJ2-5; 7 nucleotides match TRBD1. The CDR3 has 14 residues. Germline-derived CDR1 and CDR2 are SGHNT and YENEEA. Trimming at V came to 5 bases and at J to 5 bases, leaving 8 bases not matched to a gene. CDR3 sequence reads: CASSPGGAGETQYF. CDR3 DNA: TGTGCCAGCAGCCCAGGGGGAGCTGGCGAGACCCAGTACTTC.

The table lists this clone with a few counts. V gene TRBV11-3 combines with J gene TRBJ2-3; D is undetermined. V lost 0 bases, J lost 1 base, and 14 bases lay in between. The CDR3 is 17 amino acids. In germline, CDR1 is SGHNT, CDR2 YENEEA. CDR3 loop: CASSLDHKNNRTDTQYF. CDR3 in DNA: TGTGCCAGCAGCTTAGATCACAAGAACAATCGCACAGATACGCAGTATTTT. Looking up the rest from reference TRBV11-3 and TRBJ2-3 gives the full variable domain: EAGVVQSPRYKIIEKKQPVAFWCNPISGHNTLYWYLQNLGQGPELLIRYENEEAVDDSQLPKDRFSAERLKGVDSTLKIQPAELGDSAVYLCASSLDHKNNRTDTQYFGPGTRLTVL.

The chain is built from TRBV29-1 and TRBJ2-7; possibly TRBD1 for D (6 bases). The CDR3 sequence is 15 residues long. V lost 6 bases and J 4 bases, leaving 22 bases between the germline ends. Germline CDR1 and CDR2: SQVTM and ANQGSEA. CDR3: CSVGDKQFGNYEQYF. The CDR3 coding sequence is TGCAGCGTGGGGGACAAACAATTCGGCAATTACGAGCAGTACTTC.

The V gene is TRBV5-4, the J gene TRBJ1-2, with D possibly being TRBD1 (6 bases). V was cut by 0 bases and J by 4 bases, with 13 bases left in between. The CDR3 runs to 15 residues. Germline V gives CDR1 SGHNT, CDR2 YYREEE (reference sequence). CDR3 residues: CASSLVSAGVYGYTF. CDR3 nucleotide sequence: TGTGCCAGCAGCTTGGTTTCGGCAGGGGTCTATGGCTACACCTTC.

This chain joins TRBV1 and TRBJ1-5. TRBV1 is annotated as a pseudogene. The CDR3 length is 11 residues. This chain's CDR3 is CTSTSGQPQHF. CDR3 sequence (DNA): TGCACCAGCACCTCCGGGCAGCCCCAGCATTTT.

On this clone: Mismatch with germline at one junction end may stem from a read error. V is TRBV7-9 and J is TRBJ1-3, with 9 positions matching TRBD1. The CDR3 length is 17 residues. Germline V gene data show CDR1 as SEHNR and CDR2 as FQNEAQ (reference sequence). CDR3 sequence: CSSSGLGQGASGNTIYF. In DNA form, the CDR3 reads TGTTCCAGCAGCGGGTTGGGACAGGGAGCCTCTGGAAACACCATATATTTT.

This chain uses TRBV11-1 with TRBJ2-7; D gene unclear. Germline CDR1 and CDR2: SGHAT and FQDESV (reference sequence). The V gene lost 5 bases and the J gene lost 5 bases, with 16 bases spanning the gap. The CDR3 has 14 amino acids. The CDR3 here is CASSPPHLVHEQYF. DNA of the CDR3: TGTGCCAGCAGCCCCCCCCACCTAGTCCACGAGCAGTACTTC. Full variable domain (outside the CDR3, taken from reference TRBV11-1 and TRBJ2-7): EAEVAQSPRYKITEKSQAVAFWCDPISGHATLYWYRQILGQGPELLVQFQDESVVDDSQLPKDRFSAERLKGVDSTLKIQPAELGDSAMYLCASSPPHLVHEQYFGPGTRLTVT.

This clone occurred a few times. The chain employs TRBV6-5 and TRBJ1-6, with D unresolved. Per germline, CDR1 MNHEY and CDR2 SVGAGI. The CDR3 is made up of 13 amino acids. V was cut by 4 bases and J by 10 bases, with 11 bases left in between. For the CDR3, the DNA is TGTGCCAGCAGTTCAATTCTACCCTCACCCCTCCACTTT. The encoded protein is CASSSILPSPLHF.

The V and J genes are TRBV18 and TRBJ1-1; TRBD1 matches at 10 bases. The CDR3 consists of 14 residues. With 3 bases clipped from V and 8 bases from J, the junction kept 6 bases outside the gene matches. Germline V CDR1 and CDR2: KGHSH, LQKENI. The CDR3 region is CASSPGTGADEAFF. The CDR3 DNA reads as TGTGCCAGCTCACCGGGGACAGGGGCCGACGAAGCTTTCTTT.

With respect to this clone: Other DNA sequences within the sample encode an identical CDR3. The chain combines TRBV18 with TRBJ1-1; 10 bases align to TRBD1. CDR1 is KGHSH and CDR2 is LQKENI in the germline V gene. V was pared by 2 bases and J by 0 bases, with 3 bases of the junction left unmatched. The CDR3 consists of 16 residues. CDR3 amino acids: CASSPGTGAMNTEAFF. The CDR3 nucleotides are TGTGCCAGCTCACCAGGGACAGGGGCCATGAACACTGAAGCTTTCTTT.